The 4 T cell receptor beta chains below come from one sample, sequenced in a study of Ad26.COV2.S vaccination and SARS-CoV-2 variants. The treatment was: roughly 19 received Ad26.COV2.S at low or high dose, single or two shots; five or six received placebo; per-sample allocation not given. Collection of samples fell on day 63 after the first vaccine or placebo injection. The table came from immunoSEQ multiplex PCR; TCRdb's copy has only in-frame clones and leaves some out. The sample includes roughly 350,000 clones, about 88% of them seen just once. Sequencing was performed on peripheral blood, taken in a trial of Ad26.COV2.S vaccine versus placebo. The receptor source for this set is a person between 18 and 65 years old who received the Ad26.COV2.S COVID-19 vaccine or a placebo.

The chain combines TRBV7-9 with TRBJ1-1; no clear D. In germline, CDR1 is SEHNR, CDR2 FQNEAQ (reference sequence). CDR3 length: 13 residues. The germline V and J ends were trimmed by 0 bases and 7 bases, with 9 bases remaining between them. Here the CDR3 DNA reads TGTGCCAGCAGCTTAGCTGGGTCTGTTGAAGCTTTCTTT. This encodes CASSLAGSVEAFF.

This chain connects TRBV5-4 to TRBJ2-7, with 10 bases lining up with TRBD1. The ends lost 2 bases at V and 9 bases at J; junction bases unmatched: 8. CDR1 and CDR2 from the germline V gene are SGHNT and YYREEE (reference sequence). The CDR3 contains 14 residues. The CDR3 reads CASSFRDRGLAQYF. The CDR3 nucleotides are TGTGCCAGCAGCTTCCGGGACAGGGGCTTGGCGCAGTACTTC.

The genes are TRBV3-1 (or the pseudogene TRBV3-2) and TRBJ1-1; 8 bases agree with TRBD1. J was trimmed by 1 base and V by 7 bases; bases with no gene match: 8. The CDR3 loop spans 15 amino acids. In germline, CDR1 is LGHDT, CDR2 YNNKEL (reference sequence). The CDR3 sequence: CASTLGQGRNTEAFF. For the CDR3, the DNA is TGTGCCAGCACCCTCGGACAGGGCAGGAACACTGAAGCTTTCTTT.

The rearrangement uses TRBV7-9 and TRBJ2-7; 7 nucleotides align to TRBD2. CDR1 and CDR2 (germline): SEHNR, FQNEAQ (reference sequence). V was clipped by 1 base and J by 0 bases; unmatched bases: 12. The CDR3 length is 18 residues. The CDR3 spells CASSLGGLASGVSYEQYF. In DNA form, the CDR3 reads TGTGCCAGCAGCTTAGGGGGTTTGGCTAGCGGAGTCTCCTACGAGCAGTACTTC.